The next 21 T cell receptor beta chains were all read from a single sample in a study of blood T cell repertoires in COVID-19. Profiled with immunoSEQ multiplex PCR; TCRdb holds only in-frame clones, not every one. The sample has approximately 210,000 clones, just under 85% seen once. The specimen was peripheral blood. All receptors come from a woman in her forties or fifties with active or convalescent COVID-19.

The V gene is TRBV24-1, the J gene TRBJ1-5; TRBD1 might be the D (5 bases). This CDR3 spans 14 amino acids. Germline V gene lookup returns CDR1 KGHDR and CDR2 SFDVKD. V gave up 4 bases and J gave up 9 bases, with 15 bases separating them. The DNA of the CDR3 is TGTGCCACCAGTGACCCGCTAGGGGATTCGCCCCAGCATTTT. Its translation: CATSDPLGDSPQHF.

The J gene is TRBJ2-1, the V gene TRBV10-3, with 10 bases lining up with TRBD1. Germline lookup yields CDR1 ENHRY and CDR2 SYGVKD. The CDR3 length is 14 residues. V was pared by 10 bases and J by 10 bases, with 13 bases of the junction left unmatched. The CDR3 DNA follows: TGTGCCACCCGGGGGGGGACAGGGGCAGAAGAGCAGTTCTTC. The encoded protein is CATRGGTGAEEQFF.

This chain joins TRBV2 and TRBJ1-3, with D hard to call. Germline CDR1 reads SNHLY; CDR2 reads FYNNEI. V gave up 6 bases and J gave up 10 bases, with 16 bases separating them. CDR3 length: 13 amino acids. The CDR3 DNA reads as TGTGCCAGCAGGCCGGGCCTCCCGGGAACCATATATTTT. It translates to CASRPGLPGTIYF.

The rearrangement uses TRBV28 and TRBJ1-1; D unresolved. The CDR3 has 13 residues. The V gene's germline CDR1 is MDHEN and CDR2 SYDVKM. The V gene lost 5 bases and the J gene lost 2 bases, with 9 bases spanning the gap. CDR3 residues: CASSLPPNTEAFF. CDR3 sequence (DNA): TGTGCCAGCAGTCTTCCCCCTAACACTGAAGCTTTCTTT.

J is TRBJ1-5 and V is TRBV29-1; the match to TRBD1 covers 11 bases. The CDR3 loop spans 13 amino acids. Germline assignment: CDR1 SQVTM and CDR2 ANQGSEA. The V segment lost 7 bases and the J segment 4 bases; nucleotides outside the gene matches: 3. The CDR3 DNA sequence: TGCAGCGGGACAGGGGGCCGAAATCAGCCCCAGCATTTT. Its protein product is CSGTGGRNQPQHF. The full variable domain, completed using reference TRBV29-1 and TRBJ1-5, is SAVISQKPSRDICQRGTSLTIQCQVDSQVTMMFWYRQQPGQSLTLIATANQGSEATYESGFVIDKFPISRPNLTFSTLTVSNMSPEDSSIYLCSGTGGRNQPQHFGDGTRLSIL.

The rearrangement links TRBV7-2 to TRBJ1-3; D remains unclear. Germline values: CDR1 SGHTA, CDR2 FQGNSA. The CDR3 has 15 amino acids. With 1 base removed from V and 0 bases from J, the gap between germline ends came to 7 bases. In DNA, the CDR3 is TGTGCCAGCAGCTTAGTTGCGGTCTCTGGAAACACCATATATTTT. It is translated as CASSLVAVSGNTIYF.

Details on this clone: Other DNA sequences in the sample encode the same CDR3. The rearrangement links TRBV13 to TRBJ2-3; TRBD2 matches at 9 bases. The CDR3 length is 17 residues. Germline V gives CDR1 PRHDT, CDR2 FYEKMQ (reference sequence). V lost 5 bases and J lost 4; bases outside the gene matches: 13. CDR3 region: CASSRREGTSRADTQYF. The CDR3 DNA is TGTGCCAGCAGCCGGCGGGAAGGGACTAGCAGGGCAGATACGCAGTATTTT.

This chain connects TRBV7-3 to TRBJ2-2; 11 positions agree with TRBD2. Germline V gene sequence: CDR1 SGHTA, CDR2 FQGTGA. The J segment lost 6 bases and the V segment lost 1 base, leaving 1 base of the junction unmatched. The CDR3 consists of 15 residues. The CDR3 DNA sequence: TGTGCCAGCAGCTTAAGTAGCGGGAGGGCCGGGGAGCTGTTTTTT. Its translation is CASSLSSGRAGELFF.

V is TRBV5-1 and J is TRBJ1-1; TRBD1 aligns across 7 bases. The CDR3 covers 14 residues. CDR1 is SGHRS and CDR2 is YFSETQ in the germline V gene. Germline trimming cut 5 bases from V and 4 bases from J; bases unmatched to any gene: 8. In DNA form, the CDR3 reads TGCGCCAGCAGATCGGACAGGTGGGGCACTGAAGCTTTCTTT. Translated, it gives CASRSDRWGTEAFF.

This chain joins TRBV15 and TRBJ2-1, with 8 bases matching TRBD2. V shed 0 bases and J 5 bases; nucleotides not matched to a gene: 3. CDR1 and CDR2 from the germline V gene are LNHNV and YYDKDF (reference sequence). This CDR3 is 15 amino acids long. The CDR3 nucleotides are TGTGCCACCAGCAGAGACCTAGCGGGCCACAATGAGCAGTTCTTC. Residues: CATSRDLAGHNEQFF. Full variable domain (outside the CDR3, taken from reference TRBV15 and TRBJ2-1): DAMVIQNPRYQVTQFGKPVTLSCSQTLNHNVMYWYQQKSSQAPKLLFHYYDKDFNNEADTPDNFQSRRPNTSFCFLDIRSPGLGDTAMYLCATSRDLAGHNEQFFGPGTRLTVL.

The chain uses TRBV30 and TRBJ2-4; weak D call: TRBD1 (5 bases). This CDR3 has 12 amino acids. In germline, CDR1 is GTSNPN, CDR2 SVGIG (reference sequence). V was clipped by 7 bases and J by 5 bases, with 12 bases between them. CDR3 amino acids: CALGAFQNIQYF. The CDR3 nucleotides are TGTGCCTTAGGGGCGTTCCAAAACATTCAGTACTTC.

The DNA for the CDR3 is TGCGCCAGCAGCTTGGGGTCCCTAGCGGGAGCTGGGGAGCTGTTTTTT. It is translated as CASSLGSLAGAGELFF. This chain connects TRBV5-1 to TRBJ2-2; TRBD2 matches 10 bases. Germline values: CDR1 SGHRS, CDR2 YFSETQ. The trim removed 0 bases at V and 8 bases at J, leaving 7 bases unmatched. CDR3 size: 16 residues. Based on the CDR3 plus reference TRBV5-1 and TRBJ2-2, the full variable domain is KAGVTQTPRYLIKTRGQQVTLSCSPISGHRSVSWYQQTPGQGLQFLFEYFSETQRNKGNFPGRFSGRQFSNSRSEMNVSTLELGDSALYLCASSLGSLAGAGELFFGEGSRLTVL.

V gene TRBV14 combines with J gene TRBJ2-1, with D possibly being TRBD2 (5 bases). In germline, CDR1 is SGHDN, CDR2 FVKESK. V lost 4 bases, J lost 9 bases, and 13 bases lay in between. The CDR3 length is 13 residues. CDR3 coding DNA: TGTGCCAGCAGCCTCACGCGGGCGAGTGAGCAGTTCTTC. Residues: CASSLTRASEQFF.

The chain links TRBV29-1 to TRBJ1-2; 8 bases are shared with TRBD1. V lost 7 bases to trimming and J lost 8 bases; unmatched junction nucleotides: 15. The CDR3 extends over 14 amino acids. CDR1 and CDR2 from the germline V gene are SQVTM and ANQGSEA. The CDR3 loop reads CSASPDRVFNGYTF. CDR3 coding DNA: TGCAGCGCCTCACCGGACAGGGTGTTCAACGGCTACACCTTC.

The table lists this clone with a count of one. The chain couples TRBV2 to TRBJ1-5, with 7 bases matching TRBD1. V trimming: 8 bases; J trimming: 4 bases; junction bases outside the gene matches: 5. Germline V CDR1 and CDR2: SNHLY, FYNNEI. The CDR3 is made up of 13 amino acids. CDR3 in DNA: TGTGCCAGCGGGACAGACTATAATCAGCCCCAGCATTTT. Residues: CASGTDYNQPQHF.

This clone came up a few times. This sequence joins TRBV3-1 (or the pseudogene TRBV3-2) and TRBJ2-3; TRBD2 aligns across 8 bases. CDR3 length: 13 residues. After removal of 3 bases from V and 5 bases from J, the junction contained 1 base not matched to a gene. The germline V gene has CDR1 LGHDT and CDR2 YNNKEL (reference sequence). In nucleotides, the CDR3 is TGTGCCAGCAGCCACCTAGCGGGAGATACGCAGTATTTT. Protein: CASSHLAGDTQYF.

The chain combines TRBV19 with TRBJ1-4, with 10 bases matching TRBD1. The CDR3 has 15 residues. Germline CDR1 and CDR2: LNHDA and SQIVND (reference sequence). V was clipped by 4 bases and J by 11 bases; unmatched bases: 10. The CDR3 nucleotides are TGTGCCAGTAGTAACTGGGACAGGGGCCGAGGGAAACTGTTTTTT. The encoded protein is CASSNWDRGRGKLFF.

The gene calls are TRBV6-9 and TRBJ2-7, with 7 positions matching TRBD2. This CDR3 comprises 14 residues. V shed 8 bases and J 1 base; nucleotides not matched to a gene: 8. CDR1 is MNHGY and CDR2 is SVAAGI in the germline V gene. The CDR3 region is CASRGRDLSYEQYV. In DNA, the CDR3 is TGTGCCAGCCGTGGGAGGGACTTATCCTACGAGCAGTACGTC.

The chain recombines TRBV5-4 with TRBJ1-6, with D maybe TRBD1 (6 bases). The CDR3 loop spans 14 amino acids. Germline CDR1 is SGHNT and CDR2 is YYREEE (reference sequence). The ends were cut back, 1 base at V and 7 bases at J, with 9 bases in the middle. The CDR3 reads CASSLRQANSPLHF. The CDR3 DNA reads TGTGCCAGCAGCTTGAGACAGGCGAATTCACCCCTCCACTTT.

The CDR3 spells CASSLGLAPYEQYF. The CDR3 DNA reads as TGTGCCAGTAGTTTGGGACTAGCGCCTTACGAGCAGTACTTC. V is TRBV19 and J is TRBJ2-7; TRBD2 agrees at 10 bases. CDR1 and CDR2 (germline): LNHDA, SQIVND (reference sequence). With 5 bases clipped from V and 4 bases from J, the junction kept 5 bases outside the gene matches. The CDR3 sequence is 14 residues long.

CDR3 bases: TGCGCCAGCAGCCAAGAGAGGGCCCTAACCAATCAGCCCCAGCATTTT. Protein sequence: CASSQERALTNQPQHF. The gene calls are TRBV4-1 and TRBJ1-5, with D unresolved. Germline assignment: CDR1 MGHRA and CDR2 YSYEKL. The CDR3 consists of 16 residues. V was trimmed by 0 bases and J by 3 bases, leaving 12 bases between them.